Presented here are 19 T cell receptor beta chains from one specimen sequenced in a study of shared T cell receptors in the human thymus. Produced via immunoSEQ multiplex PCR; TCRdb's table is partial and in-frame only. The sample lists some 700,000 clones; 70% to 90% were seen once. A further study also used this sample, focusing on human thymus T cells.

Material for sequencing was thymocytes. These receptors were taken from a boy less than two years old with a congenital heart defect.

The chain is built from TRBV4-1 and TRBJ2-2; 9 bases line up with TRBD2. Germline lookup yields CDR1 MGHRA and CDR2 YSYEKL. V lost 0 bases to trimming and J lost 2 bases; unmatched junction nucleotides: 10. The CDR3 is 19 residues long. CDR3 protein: CASSQERRGTSYNTGELFF. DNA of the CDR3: TGCGCCAGCAGCCAAGAGAGGCGGGGGACTAGCTATAACACCGGGGAGCTGTTTTTT.

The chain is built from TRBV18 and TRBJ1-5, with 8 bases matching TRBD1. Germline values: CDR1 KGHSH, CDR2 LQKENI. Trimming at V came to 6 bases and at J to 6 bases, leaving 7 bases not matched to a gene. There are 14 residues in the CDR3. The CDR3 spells CASSEGQAGQPQHF. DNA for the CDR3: TGTGCCAGCTCGGAGGGACAGGCGGGTCAGCCCCAGCATTTT.

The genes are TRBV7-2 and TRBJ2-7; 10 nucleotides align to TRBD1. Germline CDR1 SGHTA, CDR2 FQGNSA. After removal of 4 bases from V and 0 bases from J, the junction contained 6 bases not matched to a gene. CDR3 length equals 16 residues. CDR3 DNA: TGTGCCAGCAGCTACCGGGACAGGGGCTTCTCCTACGAGCAGTACTTC. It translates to CASSYRDRGFSYEQYF.

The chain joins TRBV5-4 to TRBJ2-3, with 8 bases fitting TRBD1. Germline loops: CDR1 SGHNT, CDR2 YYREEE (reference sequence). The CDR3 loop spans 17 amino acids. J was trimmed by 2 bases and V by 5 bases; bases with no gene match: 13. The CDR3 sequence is CASSLPKDRANTDTQYF. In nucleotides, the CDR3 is TGTGCCAGCAGTTTGCCGAAGGACAGGGCCAACACAGATACGCAGTATTTT.

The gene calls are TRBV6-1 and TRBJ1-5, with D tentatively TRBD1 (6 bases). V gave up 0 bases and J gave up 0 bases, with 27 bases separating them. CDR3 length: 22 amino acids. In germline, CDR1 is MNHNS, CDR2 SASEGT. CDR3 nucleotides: TGTGCCAGCAGTGAAGCCGCAGGGACACCGCTTTTTGAGGAATATAGCAATCAGCCCCAGCATTTT. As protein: CASSEAAGTPLFEEYSNQPQHF.

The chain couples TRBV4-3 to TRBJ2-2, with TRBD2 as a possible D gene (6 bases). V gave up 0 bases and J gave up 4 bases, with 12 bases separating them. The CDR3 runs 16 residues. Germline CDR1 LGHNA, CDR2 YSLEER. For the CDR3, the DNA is TGCGCCAGCAGCCAAGACAGCACTAGCCCCACCGGGGAGCTGTTTTTT. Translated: CASSQDSTSPTGELFF.

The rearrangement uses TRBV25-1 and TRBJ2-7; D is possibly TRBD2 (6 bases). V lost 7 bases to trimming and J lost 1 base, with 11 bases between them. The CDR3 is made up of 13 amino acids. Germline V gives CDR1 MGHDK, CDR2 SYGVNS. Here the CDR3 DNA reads TGTGCCAGCAAGGGCGGGACGTCCTACGAGCAGTACTTC. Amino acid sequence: CASKGGTSYEQYF.

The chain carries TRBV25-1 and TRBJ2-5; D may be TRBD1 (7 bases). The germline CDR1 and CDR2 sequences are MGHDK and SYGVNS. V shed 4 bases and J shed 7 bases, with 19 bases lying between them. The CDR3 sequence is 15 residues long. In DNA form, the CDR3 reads TGTGCCAGCAGTGGGATACAGGGGTCCGGGGGGACCCAGTACTTC. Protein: CASSGIQGSGGTQYF.

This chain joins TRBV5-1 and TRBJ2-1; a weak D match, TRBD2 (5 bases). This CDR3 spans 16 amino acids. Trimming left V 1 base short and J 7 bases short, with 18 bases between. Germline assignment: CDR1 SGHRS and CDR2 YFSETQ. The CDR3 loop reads CASSLLREIDRNEQFF. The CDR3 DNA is TGCGCCAGCAGCTTGCTACGGGAAATAGATAGAAATGAGCAGTTCTTC.

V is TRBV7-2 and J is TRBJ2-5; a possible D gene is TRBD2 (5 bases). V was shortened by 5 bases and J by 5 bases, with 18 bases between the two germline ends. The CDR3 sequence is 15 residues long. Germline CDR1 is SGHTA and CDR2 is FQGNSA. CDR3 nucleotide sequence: TGTGCCAGCAGCCCAGGAGAGCACCGCGGGGAGACCCAGTACTTC. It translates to CASSPGEHRGETQYF.

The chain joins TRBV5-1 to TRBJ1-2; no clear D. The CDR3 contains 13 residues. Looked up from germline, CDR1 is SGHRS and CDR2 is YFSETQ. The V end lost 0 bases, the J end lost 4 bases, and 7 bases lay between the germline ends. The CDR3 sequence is CASSLGLSYGYTF. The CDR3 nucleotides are TGCGCCAGCAGCTTGGGACTTAGCTATGGCTACACCTTC. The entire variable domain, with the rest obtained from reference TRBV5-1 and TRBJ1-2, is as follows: KAGVTQTPRYLIKTRGQQVTLSCSPISGHRSVSWYQQTPGQGLQFLFEYFSETQRNKGNFPGRFSGRQFSNSRSEMNVSTLELGDSALYLCASSLGLSYGYTFGSGTRLTVV.

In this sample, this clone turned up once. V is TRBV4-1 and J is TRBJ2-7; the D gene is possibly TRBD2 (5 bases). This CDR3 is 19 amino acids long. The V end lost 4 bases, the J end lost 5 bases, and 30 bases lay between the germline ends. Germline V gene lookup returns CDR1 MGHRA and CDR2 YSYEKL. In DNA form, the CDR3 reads TGCGCCAGCAGCCGGCAAATTAGAGGGAGAGGAACAGCGAGAAACGAGCAGTACTTC. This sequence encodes CASSRQIRGRGTARNEQYF.

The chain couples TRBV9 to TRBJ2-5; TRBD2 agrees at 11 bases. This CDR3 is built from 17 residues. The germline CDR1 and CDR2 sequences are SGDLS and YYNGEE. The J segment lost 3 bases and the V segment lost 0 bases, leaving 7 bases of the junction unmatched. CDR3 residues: CASSVEGGGLAEETQYF. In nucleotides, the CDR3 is TGTGCCAGCAGCGTAGAGGGGGGGGGACTAGCGGAAGAGACCCAGTACTTC.

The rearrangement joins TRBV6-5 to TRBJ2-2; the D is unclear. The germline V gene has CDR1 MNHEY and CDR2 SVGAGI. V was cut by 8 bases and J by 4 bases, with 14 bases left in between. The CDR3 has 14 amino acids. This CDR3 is CASSAGGATGELFF. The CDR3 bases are TGTGCCAGCTCTGCCGGCGGAGCCACCGGGGAGCTGTTTTTT.

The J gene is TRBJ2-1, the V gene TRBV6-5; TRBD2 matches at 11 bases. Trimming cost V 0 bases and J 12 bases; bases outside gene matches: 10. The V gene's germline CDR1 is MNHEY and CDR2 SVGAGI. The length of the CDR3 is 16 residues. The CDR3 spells CASSYSVAGGPRGQFF. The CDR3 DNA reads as TGTGCCAGCAGTTACTCGGTAGCGGGAGGGCCTCGGGGGCAGTTCTTC.

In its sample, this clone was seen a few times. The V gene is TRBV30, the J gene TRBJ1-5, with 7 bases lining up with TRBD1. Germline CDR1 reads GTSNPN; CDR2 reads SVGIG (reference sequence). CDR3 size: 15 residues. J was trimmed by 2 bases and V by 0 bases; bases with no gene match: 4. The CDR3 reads CAWSVGQGGNQPQHF. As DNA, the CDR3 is TGTGCCTGGAGTGTGGGGCAGGGGGGCAATCAGCCCCAGCATTTT.

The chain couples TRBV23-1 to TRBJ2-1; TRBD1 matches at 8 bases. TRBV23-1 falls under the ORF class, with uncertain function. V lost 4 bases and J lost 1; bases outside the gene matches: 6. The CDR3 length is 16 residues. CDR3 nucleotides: TGCGCCAGCAGTCGAGGACAGGGCCATTCCTACAATGAGCAGTTCTTC. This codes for CASSRGQGHSYNEQFF.

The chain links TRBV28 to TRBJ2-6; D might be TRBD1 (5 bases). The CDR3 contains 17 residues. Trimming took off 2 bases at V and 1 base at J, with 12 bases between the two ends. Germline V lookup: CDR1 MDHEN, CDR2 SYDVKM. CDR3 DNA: TGTGCCAGCAGTTTAGGGGCGGAAGCATCTGGGGCCAACGTCCTGACTTTC. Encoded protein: CASSLGAEASGANVLTF. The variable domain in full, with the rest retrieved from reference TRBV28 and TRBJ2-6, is DVKVTQSSRYLVKRTGEKVFLECVQDMDHENMFWYRQDPGLGLRLIYFSYDVKMKEKGDIPEGYSVSREKKERFSLILESASTNQTSMYLCASSLGAEASGANVLTFGAGSRLTVL.

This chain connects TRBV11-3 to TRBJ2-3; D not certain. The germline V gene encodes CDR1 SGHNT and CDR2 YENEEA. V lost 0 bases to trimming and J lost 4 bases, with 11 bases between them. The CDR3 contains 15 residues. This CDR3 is CASSLDQLIPDTQYF. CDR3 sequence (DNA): TGTGCCAGCAGCTTAGATCAACTAATCCCAGATACGCAGTATTTT.